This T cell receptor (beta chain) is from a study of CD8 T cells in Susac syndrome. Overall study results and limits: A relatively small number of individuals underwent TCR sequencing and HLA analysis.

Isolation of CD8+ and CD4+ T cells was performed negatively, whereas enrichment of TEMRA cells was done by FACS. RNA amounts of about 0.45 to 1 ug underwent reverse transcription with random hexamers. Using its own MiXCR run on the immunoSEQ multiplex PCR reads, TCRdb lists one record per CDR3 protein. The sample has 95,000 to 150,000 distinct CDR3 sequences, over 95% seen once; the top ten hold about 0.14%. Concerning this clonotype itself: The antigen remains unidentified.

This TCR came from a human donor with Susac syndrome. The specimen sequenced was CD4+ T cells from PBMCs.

The CDR3 sequence is CSVEDWQQPYNEQFF. In DNA, the CDR3 is TGCAGCGTTGAAGATTGGCAGCAACCCTACAATGAGCAGTTCTTC. The J gene is TRBJ2-1, the V gene TRBV29-1; D gene uncertain. The CDR3 runs 15 residues. Trimming stripped 0 bases from V and 2 bases from J, with 11 bases between. Germline CDR1 SQVTM, CDR2 ANQGSEA.